This TCR beta chain was observed in a study of CD8 T cells in Susac syndrome. Study background: Patients with Susac syndrome were, at the time of blood collection, therapy-naive, maintained on corticosteroids, or maintained on intravenous immunoglobulin alone.

Turning to this clonotype: Its antigen is undetermined.

Study-level points and caveats: Maximal CD8+ clonal expansion in Susac was observed within TEMRA cells and among active patients.

Roughly 0.45 to 1 ug RNA was reverse transcribed with random hexamers. Multiplex PCR with immunoSEQ amplified the TCR beta CDR3 across 54 Vbeta and 13 Jbeta. TCRdb used MiXCR to reprocess the immunoSEQ multiplex PCR reads, holding one entry per CDR3 protein. This table has approximately 87,000 distinct CDR3 sequences, roughly 96% appearing once. The source material was CD8+ T cells from PBMCs. The receptor comes from a human donor with Susac syndrome.

The CDR3 loop reads CSATGPPGGYTF. DNA of the CDR3: TGCAGTGCTACGGGACCTCCGGGTGGCTACACCTTC. The rearrangement uses TRBV20-1 and TRBJ1-2, with TRBD1 as a possible D gene (5 bases). The V and J ends lost 4 bases and 7 bases respectively, with 13 bases between them. The CDR3 length is 12 residues. CDR1 is DFQATT, CDR2 SNEGSKA, per germline (reference sequence).